The 24 T cell receptor beta chains listed next were all sequenced from one sample in a study of OX40 agonist ivuxolimab in advanced cancers. The table came from immunoSEQ multiplex PCR; TCRdb's copy has only in-frame clones and leaves some out. The repertoire consists of approximately 74,000 clones, with roughly 86% occurring once and the leading ten covering 5%. Specimen: CD4+ or CD8+ T cells sorted from blood, collected in a trial of the OX40 agonist ivuxolimab. The receptors come from an adult with an advanced solid tumor such as melanoma, head and neck, liver or kidney cancer.

As DNA, the CDR3 is TGTGCCAGCAGTCGGCGGGGACAGGACTATGGCTACACCTTC. This codes for CASSRRGQDYGYTF. This chain uses TRBV6-1 with TRBJ1-2, with 8 bases identical to TRBD1. This CDR3 region has 14 residues. The V and J ends lost 5 bases and 3 bases, in that order; junction bases with no gene match: 5. Germline CDR1 is MNHNS and CDR2 is SASEGT.

The genes are TRBV19 and TRBJ2-3, with TRBD1 identical over 10 bases. The germline V gene has CDR1 LNHDA and CDR2 SQIVND (reference sequence). V shed 5 bases and J 4 bases; nucleotides not matched to a gene: 12. The CDR3 has 17 residues. The CDR3 DNA reads as TGTGCCAGTAGTCTCTTACCCGGGACAGGGGCATCAGATACGCAGTATTTT. As protein: CASSLLPGTGASDTQYF.

The V and J genes are TRBV28 and TRBJ2-7; D possibly corresponds to TRBD1 (7 bases). In germline, CDR1 is MDHEN, CDR2 SYDVKM. This CDR3 is built from 15 residues. Trimming pared 3 bases from V and 2 bases from J, leaving 14 bases between. The CDR3 protein is CASSFPGDRAYEQYF. Written as DNA, the CDR3 is TGTGCCAGCAGTTTCCCGGGAGACAGGGCCTACGAGCAGTACTTC.

The chain is built from TRBV5-1 and TRBJ2-3; D is ambiguous. The germline V gene encodes CDR1 SGHRS and CDR2 YFSETQ. This CDR3 is 13 amino acids long. V was pared by 1 base and J by 6 bases, with 9 bases between. The CDR3 DNA reads as TGCGCCAGCAGCTTGCGGGTTCGGGATACGCAGTATTTT. It yields the protein CASSLRVRDTQYF.

V usage is TRBV18 and J usage is TRBJ1-1, with D hard to call. In germline, CDR1 is KGHSH, CDR2 LQKENI. This CDR3 comprises 15 residues. V was trimmed by 3 bases and J by 1 base, leaving 12 bases between them. This CDR3 is CASSPRDLRNTEAFF. CDR3 sequence (DNA): TGTGCCAGCTCACCGAGAGACCTGAGGAACACTGAAGCTTTCTTT. The entire variable domain, with the rest obtained from reference TRBV18 and TRBJ1-1, is as follows: NAGVMQNPRHLVRRRGQEARLRCSPMKGHSHVYWYRQLPEEGLKFMVYLQKENIIDESGMPKERFSAEFPKEGPSILRIQQVVRGDSAAYFCASSPRDLRNTEAFFGQGTRLTVV.

The genes are TRBV5-5 and TRBJ1-1; D is unresolved. This CDR3 comprises 14 residues. The V gene's germline CDR1 is SGHKS and CDR2 YYEKEE (reference sequence). The V end was cut by 2 bases, the J end by 6 bases, with 14 bases between. The CDR3 loop reads CASSLDVLGSEAFF. The DNA of the CDR3 is TGTGCCAGCAGCTTAGACGTCCTAGGGTCTGAAGCTTTCTTT.

The CDR3, as DNA: TGTGCCAGCAGTGTAGATACGCAGTATTTT. Protein sequence: CASSVDTQYF. The V call is TRBV6-1, the J call TRBJ2-3; D gene ambiguous. Germline CDR1 and CDR2: MNHNS and SASEGT. V was cut by 4 bases and J by 5 bases, with 1 base left in between. The CDR3 is made up of 10 amino acids.

This rearrangement joins TRBV6-1 to TRBJ2-7, with D unresolved. In germline, CDR1 is MNHNS, CDR2 SASEGT. V lost 1 base to trimming and J lost 2 bases, with 9 bases between them. The CDR3 is made up of 14 amino acids. This CDR3 is CASSEVLITYEQYF. The CDR3 DNA reads as TGTGCCAGCAGTGAAGTTCTGATAACCTACGAGCAGTACTTC.

This clone came up once. This rearrangement joins TRBV6-6 to TRBJ2-1, with 8 bases that match TRBD2. Looked up from germline, CDR1 is MNHNY and CDR2 is SVGAGI (reference sequence). V lost 10 bases, J lost 5 bases, and 4 bases stayed unmatched. CDR3 length equals 12 residues. DNA of the CDR3: TGTGCCACCGGGAGGGTCCACAATGAGCAGTTCTTC. This translates into CATGRVHNEQFF.

This clone was picked up one time. CDR3 bases: TGTGCCAGCAGCTTATTGTTTAGTAGTAGGAGCACAGATACGCAGTATTTT. Translated: CASSLLFSSRSTDTQYF. V and J are TRBV5-4 and TRBJ2-3; D is undetermined. Germline V gene sequence: CDR1 SGHNT, CDR2 YYREEE (reference sequence). V was cut by 2 bases and J by 0 bases, with 16 bases left in between. CDR3 length: 17 residues.

V and J are TRBV15 and TRBJ2-3, with TRBD1 as a possible D gene (6 bases). Germline-derived CDR1 and CDR2 are LNHNV and YYDKDF (reference sequence). Trimming shortened V by 2 bases and J by 4 bases, and 7 bases separated the two germline ends. This CDR3 is 13 amino acids long. The CDR3 region has the DNA TGTGCCACCAGCAGACAGGGGCCAGATACGCAGTATTTT. It encodes CATSRQGPDTQYF.

J is TRBJ2-3 and V is TRBV2; maybe TRBD2 (5 bases). V lost 8 bases to trimming and J lost 1 base, with 16 bases between them. The V gene's germline CDR1 is SNHLY and CDR2 FYNNEI. This CDR3 has 15 amino acids. CDR3 region: CASGASRGGTDTQYF. In nucleotides, the CDR3 is TGTGCCAGCGGTGCAAGTCGGGGAGGCACAGATACGCAGTATTTT.

This clone was picked up a small number of times. The V gene is TRBV6-5, the J gene TRBJ1-1, with TRBD1 as a possible D gene (6 bases). The CDR3 spans 15 residues. With 7 bases removed from V and 5 bases from J, the gap between germline ends came to 20 bases. Germline V gene data show CDR1 as MNHEY and CDR2 as SVGAGI. The CDR3 reads CASKYLTGGYTEAFF. CDR3 coding DNA: TGTGCCAGCAAATACTTGACTGGGGGCTATACTGAAGCTTTCTTT.

The chain employs TRBV19 and TRBJ1-1; D might be TRBD1 (5 bases). Trimming pared 6 bases from V and 0 bases from J, leaving 11 bases between. CDR3 length: 14 amino acids. CDR1 is LNHDA, CDR2 SQIVND, per germline (reference sequence). The CDR3 spells CASSPGLMNTEAFF. The CDR3, as DNA: TGTGCCAGTAGCCCGGGGCTAATGAACACTGAAGCTTTCTTT.

The chain couples TRBV6-5 to TRBJ1-1; TRBD1 is a possible D gene (5 bases). Trimming pared 2 bases from V and 0 bases from J, leaving 10 bases between. The CDR3 sequence is 15 residues long. Germline lookup yields CDR1 MNHEY and CDR2 SVGAGI. In nucleotides, the CDR3 is TGTGCCAGCAGTTACGGGGGGAATATGAACACTGAAGCTTTCTTT. It translates to CASSYGGNMNTEAFF.

This clone was detected only a few times. The rearrangement links TRBV7-9 to TRBJ2-7; 13 bases line up with TRBD2. Looked up from germline, CDR1 is SEHNR and CDR2 is FQNEAQ (reference sequence). This CDR3 has 14 residues. After removal of 6 bases from V and 5 bases from J, the junction contained 4 bases not matched to a gene. This chain's CDR3 is CASSTSGRAHEQYF. The CDR3, as DNA: TGTGCCAGCAGTACTAGCGGGAGGGCCCACGAGCAGTACTTC.

The chain joins TRBV19 to TRBJ2-6; unclear D gene. This CDR3 has 15 residues. Germline values: CDR1 LNHDA, CDR2 SQIVND (reference sequence). V was trimmed by 3 bases and J by 0 bases, leaving 6 bases between them. DNA for the CDR3: TGTGCCAGTAGTATTTGGGTCTCTGGGGCCAACGTCCTGACTTTC. It translates to CASSIWVSGANVLTF.

The rearrangement joins TRBV6-5 to TRBJ2-7, with D possibly being TRBD1 or TRBD2 (5 bases each). The ends were cut back, 5 bases at V and 6 bases at J, with 20 bases in the middle. This CDR3 contains 15 residues. Germline loops: CDR1 MNHEY, CDR2 SVGAGI. CDR3 loop: CASSPLRARGGEQYF. In DNA, the CDR3 is TGTGCCAGCAGTCCCCTGCGTGCCCGTGGGGGCGAGCAGTACTTC.

V gene TRBV7-9 combines with J gene TRBJ2-2; possibly TRBD1 or TRBD2 for D (5 bases each). CDR1 and CDR2 from the germline V gene are SEHNR and FQNEAQ (reference sequence). Trimming left V 5 bases short and J 3 bases short, with 10 bases between. The CDR3 runs to 14 residues. CDR3 coding DNA: TGTGCCAGCAGCCCCGGGACGTACACCGGGGAGCTGTTTTTT. Translated, it gives CASSPGTYTGELFF.

The chain joins TRBV6-5 to TRBJ2-3; possibly TRBD1 or TRBD2 for D (5 bases each). This CDR3 has 14 amino acids. Germline loops: CDR1 MNHEY, CDR2 SVGAGI. Trimming removed 7 bases from V and 2 bases from J, with 13 bases in between. The CDR3 loop reads CASKVGGYTDTQYF. The CDR3 DNA reads TGTGCCAGCAAGGTTGGGGGTTACACAGATACGCAGTATTTT.

The chain joins TRBV5-1 to TRBJ2-7; D is unclear. With 4 bases removed from V and 3 bases from J, the gap between germline ends came to 11 bases. Per germline, CDR1 SGHRS and CDR2 YFSETQ. CDR3 length: 13 amino acids. In DNA form, the CDR3 reads TGCGCCAGCAGCGCATCTCCCCTCTACGAGCAGTACTTC. Protein: CASSASPLYEQYF.

This clone has only a few counts. The chain combines TRBV9 with TRBJ1-1; D unclear. Trimming left V 4 bases short and J 2 bases short, with 12 bases between. Germline V lookup: CDR1 SGDLS, CDR2 YYNGEE. The CDR3 runs 14 residues. CDR3 DNA sequence: TGTGCCAGCAGCAAGGGCACTTTTAACACTGAAGCTTTCTTT. Translation: CASSKGTFNTEAFF.

The chain recombines TRBV6-6 with TRBJ2-1; 11 nucleotides agree with TRBD2. V shed 9 bases, J shed 8 bases, and the junction held 15 bases outside the gene matches. The CDR3 totals 16 residues. Germline V gene data show CDR1 as MNHNY and CDR2 as SVGAGI (reference sequence). The CDR3, as DNA: TGTGCCAGTAAGACAACAATTAGCGGGAGGGCGTATGAGCAGTTCTTC. Translation: CASKTTISGRAYEQFF.

The CDR3 loop reads CASCGGTEAFF. CDR3 DNA sequence: TGTGCCAGTTGCGGCGGCACTGAAGCTTTCTTT. V and J are TRBV6-5 and TRBJ1-1; D is unresolved. The germline CDR1 and CDR2 sequences are MNHEY and SVGAGI. The CDR3 totals 11 residues. V shed 9 bases and J shed 4 bases, with 9 bases lying between them.